Below are 18 T cell receptor beta chains sequenced from a single sample in a study of cytomegalovirus exposure and HLA in healthy donors. Amplification used 60 Vbeta primers and 13 Jbeta primers. Sequencing was performed with immunoSEQ multiplex PCR; in TCRdb, only in-frame clones are kept and a portion is missing. This sample has around 68,000 clones, with just over 65% found just once. Sequencing input: PBMCs. The receptor source for this set is a woman aged 25 to 39 in good health and CMV-seronegative.

This clone appeared a few times. The chain carries TRBV5-1 and TRBJ2-7; TRBD1 matches 7 bases. With 2 bases clipped from V and 3 bases from J, the junction kept 8 bases outside the gene matches. CDR1 and CDR2 (germline): SGHRS, YFSETQ. The CDR3 totals 15 residues. The CDR3 here is CASSFTPGTDYEQYF. The CDR3 nucleotides read TGCGCCAGCAGCTTCACCCCCGGGACAGACTACGAGCAGTACTTC.

This clone was observed a single time. This chain links TRBV27 with TRBJ2-5; D gene uncertain. V was cut by 6 bases and J by 7 bases, with 15 bases left in between. The CDR3 is 13 residues long. The germline V gene has CDR1 MNHEY and CDR2 SMNVEV (reference sequence). The CDR3 loop is CASSQTVLRTQYF. CDR3 nucleotides: TGTGCCAGCAGCCAAACGGTATTACGGACCCAGTACTTC.

V usage is TRBV19 and J usage is TRBJ2-7; no definite D call. CDR1 and CDR2 from the germline V gene are LNHDA and SQIVND (reference sequence). The germline V and J ends were trimmed by 5 bases and 3 bases, with 8 bases remaining between them. The CDR3 is 12 residues long. The CDR3 region is CASSAGGYEQYF. CDR3 DNA: TGTGCCAGTAGTGCTGGCGGCTACGAGCAGTACTTC.

By its share, this clone is medium-sized (0.01 to 0.1%). V usage is TRBV19 and J usage is TRBJ1-2, with 7 bases aligning to TRBD1. CDR3 length: 14 amino acids. With V trimmed by 8 bases and J by 2 bases, 8 bases remained unmatched. Germline V gene sequence: CDR1 LNHDA, CDR2 SQIVND (reference sequence). CDR3 in amino acids: CASDPMGQNYGYTF. In nucleotides, the CDR3 is TGTGCCAGTGACCCGATGGGACAGAACTATGGCTACACCTTC. The whole variable domain, filled in from reference TRBV19 and TRBJ1-2, reads DGGITQSPKYLFRKEGQNVTLSCEQNLNHDAMYWYRQDPGQGLRLIYYSQIVNDFQKGDIAEGYSVSREKKESFPLTVTSAQKNPTAFYLCASDPMGQNYGYTFGSGTRLTVV.

The chain uses TRBV5-1 and TRBJ2-3; D gene uncertain. Per the germline V gene, CDR1 is SGHRS and CDR2 is YFSETQ. This CDR3 spans 12 amino acids. V lost 5 bases, J lost 5 bases, and 9 bases lay in between. The CDR3 here is CASRISGDTQYF. CDR3 nucleotide sequence: TGCGCCAGCAGAATCTCCGGAGATACGCAGTATTTT.

The chain uses TRBV7-9 and TRBJ1-4; 7 bases agree with TRBD1. CDR3 size: 15 residues. CDR1 SEHNR and CDR2 FQNEAQ come from the germline V gene (reference sequence). With V trimmed by 6 bases and J by 8 bases, 12 bases remained unmatched. The CDR3 reads CASRPAQGGFEKLFF. The CDR3 DNA reads as TGTGCCAGCAGGCCCGCCCAGGGGGGTTTCGAAAAACTGTTTTTT.

The chain combines TRBV19 with TRBJ2-7; a possible D gene is TRBD1 (5 bases). The CDR3 length is 15 residues. Germline CDR1 LNHDA, CDR2 SQIVND (reference sequence). V dropped 1 base and J dropped 3 bases, with 13 bases sitting between them. As DNA, the CDR3 is TGTGCCAGTAGTATAGGACCCAGGGAATTCTACGAGCAGTACTTC. Its translation: CASSIGPREFYEQYF.

This clone was seen more than once but under ten times. The CDR3 bases are TGCAGCGTTGAAGATCCAGGACAGGGGGTGAGCAATGAGCAGTTCTTC. Its protein is CSVEDPGQGVSNEQFF. The chain combines TRBV29-1 with TRBJ2-1; 10 bases are a match to TRBD1. J was trimmed by 6 bases and V by 0 bases; bases with no gene match: 8. CDR1 is SQVTM, CDR2 ANQGSEA, per germline. The CDR3 has 16 residues.

J is TRBJ2-7 and V is TRBV4-1, with D possibly matching TRBD1 (6 bases). The CDR3 consists of 16 residues. In germline, CDR1 is MGHRA, CDR2 YSYEKL. V lost 2 bases to trimming and J lost 0 bases, with 14 bases between them. The CDR3 here is CASSQRRDKSSYEQYF. In DNA, the CDR3 is TGCGCCAGCAGCCAACGCCGGGACAAGAGCTCCTACGAGCAGTACTTC.

The J gene is TRBJ1-5, the V gene TRBV29-1, with 9 positions matching TRBD1. V lost 5 bases, J lost 3 bases, and 5 bases stayed unmatched. This CDR3 region has 14 residues. Germline loops: CDR1 SQVTM, CDR2 ANQGSEA. The CDR3 reads CSVRGQGANQPQHF. In nucleotides, the CDR3 is TGCAGCGTTCGGGGACAGGGCGCCAATCAGCCCCAGCATTTT. Combining the CDR3 with reference TRBV29-1 and TRBJ1-5 gives the whole variable domain SAVISQKPSRDICQRGTSLTIQCQVDSQVTMMFWYRQQPGQSLTLIATANQGSEATYESGFVIDKFPISRPNLTFSTLTVSNMSPEDSSIYLCSVRGQGANQPQHFGDGTRLSIL.

The chain uses TRBV2 and TRBJ1-3, with D possibly being TRBD1 (6 bases). The CDR3 is 15 amino acids. The germline gives CDR1 SNHLY, CDR2 FYNNEI. Trimming shortened V by 7 bases and J by 1 base, and 14 bases separated the two germline ends. CDR3 nucleotide sequence: TGTGCCAGCAAGCCGGGACAACGATCTGGAAACACCATATATTTT. Translating gives CASKPGQRSGNTIYF.

This chain links TRBV19 with TRBJ1-2; 10 positions match TRBD1. Germline CDR1 is LNHDA and CDR2 is SQIVND (reference sequence). The CDR3 consists of 15 residues. V lost 5 bases, J lost 8 bases, and 11 bases stayed unmatched. The CDR3 nucleotides read TGTGCCAGTAGTCTTCGACAGGGGGCGAGGGTAGGCTACACCTTC. Its translation is CASSLRQGARVGYTF.

The chain uses TRBV27 and TRBJ1-6; TRBD1 matches 7 bases. J gave up 6 bases and V 0 bases, and 17 bases lay outside the gene matches. Germline CDR1 MNHEY, CDR2 SMNVEV (reference sequence). The CDR3 runs 20 residues. The DNA of the CDR3 is TGTGCCAGCAGTTTATCTAATGAGCTCCTGCTTGGGACAGCTAATTCACCCCTCCACTTT. It codes for CASSLSNELLLGTANSPLHF.

In its sample, this clone was seen a few times. V usage is TRBV19 and J usage is TRBJ1-5; possibly TRBD1 for D (6 bases). The CDR3 sequence is 15 residues long. V was clipped by 6 bases and J by 1 base, with 13 bases between them. Germline CDR1 reads LNHDA; CDR2 reads SQIVND (reference sequence). CDR3 nucleotides: TGTGCCAGTAGATACGACAGGAAAAGCAATCAGCCCCAGCATTTT. Amino acid sequence: CASRYDRKSNQPQHF. Based on the CDR3 plus reference TRBV19 and TRBJ1-5, the full variable domain is DGGITQSPKYLFRKEGQNVTLSCEQNLNHDAMYWYRQDPGQGLRLIYYSQIVNDFQKGDIAEGYSVSREKKESFPLTVTSAQKNPTAFYLCASRYDRKSNQPQHFGDGTRLSIL.

J is TRBJ1-5 and V is TRBV19; 8 bases fit TRBD1. The trim removed 6 bases at V and 0 bases at J, leaving 7 bases unmatched. This CDR3 has 16 amino acids. Looked up from germline, CDR1 is LNHDA and CDR2 is SQIVND (reference sequence). The chain's CDR3 is CASRRTGRNSNQPQHF. The CDR3 coding sequence is TGTGCCAGTAGACGGACAGGGAGAAATAGCAATCAGCCCCAGCATTTT. Complete variable domain (other parts from reference TRBV19 and TRBJ1-5): DGGITQSPKYLFRKEGQNVTLSCEQNLNHDAMYWYRQDPGQGLRLIYYSQIVNDFQKGDIAEGYSVSREKKESFPLTVTSAQKNPTAFYLCASRRTGRNSNQPQHFGDGTRLSIL.

The rearrangement joins TRBV2 to TRBJ2-6, with 8 bases identical to TRBD2. The junction had 3 bases not matched to a gene; V was cut back by 5 bases and J by 3 bases. CDR3 length: 15 amino acids. CDR1 and CDR2 (germline): SNHLY, FYNNEI. The CDR3 loop is CASSPSGGGANVLTF. The CDR3 DNA is TGTGCCAGCAGTCCCAGCGGGGGTGGGGCCAACGTCCTGACTTTC.

The chain is built from TRBV5-6 and TRBJ2-5; D is perhaps TRBD1 (6 bases). CDR1 SGHDT and CDR2 YYEEEE come from the germline V gene. V lost 0 bases and J 5 bases, leaving 14 bases between the germline ends. The CDR3 runs 15 residues. CDR3 region: CASSLGGHSGETQYF. CDR3 DNA sequence: TGTGCCAGCAGCTTGGGGGGGCATTCCGGGGAGACCCAGTACTTC.

V and J are TRBV2 and TRBJ2-2; D possibly corresponds to TRBD2 (6 bases). Germline V gene data show CDR1 as SNHLY and CDR2 as FYNNEI. CDR3 size: 17 residues. Trimming cost V 6 bases and J 6 bases, with 23 bases left between them. The CDR3 nucleotides are TGTGCCAGCAGCCGAGTGGCTAGCGTAATCATGGCCGGGGAGCTGTTTTTT. This codes for CASSRVASVIMAGELFF.